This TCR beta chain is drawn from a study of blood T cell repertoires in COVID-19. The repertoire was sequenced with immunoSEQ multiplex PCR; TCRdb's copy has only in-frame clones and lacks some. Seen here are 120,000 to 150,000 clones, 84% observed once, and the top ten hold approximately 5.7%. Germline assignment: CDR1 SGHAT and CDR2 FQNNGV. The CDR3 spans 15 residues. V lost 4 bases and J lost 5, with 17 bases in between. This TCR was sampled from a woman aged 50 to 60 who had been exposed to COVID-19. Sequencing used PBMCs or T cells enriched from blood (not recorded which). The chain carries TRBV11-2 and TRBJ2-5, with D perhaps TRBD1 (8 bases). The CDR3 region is CASSSDRGGVETQYF. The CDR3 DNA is TGTGCCAGCAGCTCAGACAGGGGAGGGGTGGAGACCCAGTACTTC.